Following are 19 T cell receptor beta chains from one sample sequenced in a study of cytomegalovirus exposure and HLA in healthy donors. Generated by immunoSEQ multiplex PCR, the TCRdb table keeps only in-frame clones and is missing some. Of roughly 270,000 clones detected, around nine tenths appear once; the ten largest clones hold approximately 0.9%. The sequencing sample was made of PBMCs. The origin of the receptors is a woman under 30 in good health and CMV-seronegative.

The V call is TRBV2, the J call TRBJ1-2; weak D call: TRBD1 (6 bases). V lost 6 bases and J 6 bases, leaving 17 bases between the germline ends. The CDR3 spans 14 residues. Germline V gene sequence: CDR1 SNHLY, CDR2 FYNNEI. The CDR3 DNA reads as TGTGCCAGCAGCCTGACTGGGGAGGGGGATGGCTACACCTTC. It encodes CASSLTGEGDGYTF.

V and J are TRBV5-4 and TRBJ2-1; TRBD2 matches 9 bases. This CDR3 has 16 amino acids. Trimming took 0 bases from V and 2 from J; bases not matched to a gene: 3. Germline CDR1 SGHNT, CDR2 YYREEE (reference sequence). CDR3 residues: CASSLELAGAYNEQFF. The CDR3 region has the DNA TGTGCCAGCAGCTTGGAACTAGCGGGTGCCTACAATGAGCAGTTCTTC. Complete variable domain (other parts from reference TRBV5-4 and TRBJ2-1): ETGVTQSPTHLIKTRGQQVTLRCSSQSGHNTVSWYQQALGQGPQFIFQYYREEENGRGNFPPRFSGLQFPNYSSELNVNALELDDSALYLCASSLELAGAYNEQFFGPGTRLTVL.

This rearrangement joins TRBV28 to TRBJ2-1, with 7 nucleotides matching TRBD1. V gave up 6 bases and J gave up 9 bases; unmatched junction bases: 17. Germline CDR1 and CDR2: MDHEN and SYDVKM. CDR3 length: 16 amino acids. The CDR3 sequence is CASRQRGTAKWGEQFF. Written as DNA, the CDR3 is TGTGCCAGCAGACAAAGGGGGACAGCCAAGTGGGGTGAGCAGTTCTTC.

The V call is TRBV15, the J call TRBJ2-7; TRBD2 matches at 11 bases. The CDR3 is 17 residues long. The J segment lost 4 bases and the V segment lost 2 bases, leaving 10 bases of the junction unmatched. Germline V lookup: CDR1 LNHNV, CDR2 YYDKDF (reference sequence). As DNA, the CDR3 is TGTGCCACCAGCAGACAATCGCCTAGCGGGAGGACGTACGAGCAGTACTTC. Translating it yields CATSRQSPSGRTYEQYF.

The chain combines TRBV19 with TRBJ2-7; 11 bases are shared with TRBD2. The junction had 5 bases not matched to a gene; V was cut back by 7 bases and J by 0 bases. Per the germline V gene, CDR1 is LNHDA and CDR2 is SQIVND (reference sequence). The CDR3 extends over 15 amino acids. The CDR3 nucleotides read TGTGCCAGTAACCCAACTAGCGGGAGCTCCTACGAGCAGTACTTC. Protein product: CASNPTSGSSYEQYF.

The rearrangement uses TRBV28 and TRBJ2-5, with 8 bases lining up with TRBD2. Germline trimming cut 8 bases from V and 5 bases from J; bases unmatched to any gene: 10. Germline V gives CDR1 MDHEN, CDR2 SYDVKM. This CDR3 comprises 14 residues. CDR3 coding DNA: TGTGCCAGCCAGACTAGCGCTCTAAGGGAGACCCAGTACTTC. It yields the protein CASQTSALRETQYF.

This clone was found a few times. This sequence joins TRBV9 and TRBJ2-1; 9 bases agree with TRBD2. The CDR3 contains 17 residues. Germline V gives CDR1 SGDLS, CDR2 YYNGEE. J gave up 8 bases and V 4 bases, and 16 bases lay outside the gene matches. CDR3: CASSTRPATSGSHEQFF. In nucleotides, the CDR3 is TGTGCCAGCAGCACGCGGCCTGCGACTAGCGGATCACATGAGCAGTTCTTC.

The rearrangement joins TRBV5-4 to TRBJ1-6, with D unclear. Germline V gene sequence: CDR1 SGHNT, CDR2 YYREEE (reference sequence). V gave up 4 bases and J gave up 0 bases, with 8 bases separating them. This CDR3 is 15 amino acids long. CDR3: CASSGASSYNSPLHF. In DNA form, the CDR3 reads TGTGCCAGCAGCGGAGCCAGCTCCTATAATTCACCCCTCCACTTT.

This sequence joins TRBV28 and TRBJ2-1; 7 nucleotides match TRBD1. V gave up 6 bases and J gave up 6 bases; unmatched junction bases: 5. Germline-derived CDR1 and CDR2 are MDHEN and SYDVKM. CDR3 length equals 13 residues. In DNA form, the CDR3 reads TGTGCCAGCAGCCCGGGACAGATCAATGAGCAGTTCTTC. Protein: CASSPGQINEQFF.

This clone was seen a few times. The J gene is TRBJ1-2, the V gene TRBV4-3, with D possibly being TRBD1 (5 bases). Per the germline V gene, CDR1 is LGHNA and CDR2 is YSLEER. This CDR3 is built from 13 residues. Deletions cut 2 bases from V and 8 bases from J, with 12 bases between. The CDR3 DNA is TGCGCCAGCAGCCAACAGGGAACGCAAGGCTACACCTTC. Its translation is CASSQQGTQGYTF.

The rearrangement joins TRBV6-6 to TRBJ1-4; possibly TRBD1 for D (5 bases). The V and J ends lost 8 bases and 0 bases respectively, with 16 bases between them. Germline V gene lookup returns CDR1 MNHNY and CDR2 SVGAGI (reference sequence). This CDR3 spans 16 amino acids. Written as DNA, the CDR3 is TGTGCCAGCCATCGACTTGACAGTCCAACTAATGAAAAACTGTTTTTT. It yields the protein CASHRLDSPTNEKLFF.

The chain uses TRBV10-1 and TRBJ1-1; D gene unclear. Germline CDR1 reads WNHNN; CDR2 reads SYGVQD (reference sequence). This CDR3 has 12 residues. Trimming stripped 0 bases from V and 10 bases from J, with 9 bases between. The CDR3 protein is CASSESSVGAFF. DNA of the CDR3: TGCGCCAGCAGTGAGTCGAGTGTCGGAGCTTTCTTT.

This chain's CDR3 is CASSTRGQPQHF. As DNA, the CDR3 is TGTGCCAGTAGTACCCGGGGTCAGCCCCAGCATTTT. This chain links TRBV19 with TRBJ1-5, with unresolved D. The V gene's germline CDR1 is LNHDA and CDR2 SQIVND (reference sequence). This CDR3 spans 12 amino acids. V was clipped by 4 bases and J by 6 bases, with 7 bases between them.

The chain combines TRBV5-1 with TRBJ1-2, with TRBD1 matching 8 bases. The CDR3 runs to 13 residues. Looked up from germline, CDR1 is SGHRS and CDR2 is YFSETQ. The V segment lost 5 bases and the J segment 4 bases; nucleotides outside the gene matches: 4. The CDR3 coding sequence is TGCGCCAGCAGGCCGGGACAGGTCTATGGCTACACCTTC. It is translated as CASRPGQVYGYTF.

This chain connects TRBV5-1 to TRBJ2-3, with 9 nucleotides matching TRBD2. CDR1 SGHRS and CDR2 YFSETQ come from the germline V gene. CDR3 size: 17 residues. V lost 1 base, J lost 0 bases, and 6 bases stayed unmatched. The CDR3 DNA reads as TGCGCCAGCAGCTTGCGTTTTAGCGGGGGAAGCACAGATACGCAGTATTTT. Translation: CASSLRFSGGSTDTQYF.

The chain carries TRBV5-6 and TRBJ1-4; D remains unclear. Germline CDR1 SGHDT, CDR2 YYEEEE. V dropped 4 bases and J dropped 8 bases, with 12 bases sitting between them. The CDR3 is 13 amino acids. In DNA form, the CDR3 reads TGTGCCAGCAGCCGCCCGTGGGCAGAAAAACTGTTTTTT. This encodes CASSRPWAEKLFF.

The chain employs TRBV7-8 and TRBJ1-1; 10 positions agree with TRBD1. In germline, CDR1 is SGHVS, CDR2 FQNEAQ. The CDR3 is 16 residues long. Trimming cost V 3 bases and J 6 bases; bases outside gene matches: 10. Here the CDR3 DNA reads TGTGCCAGCAGCTTCTTCGGGACAGGGGTCACAGCTGAAGCTTTCTTT. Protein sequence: CASSFFGTGVTAEAFF.

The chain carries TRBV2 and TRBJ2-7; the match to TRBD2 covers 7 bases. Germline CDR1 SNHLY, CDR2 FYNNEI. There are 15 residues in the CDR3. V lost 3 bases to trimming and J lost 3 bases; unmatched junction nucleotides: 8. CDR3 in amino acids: CASSDWGGENYEQYF. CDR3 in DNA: TGTGCCAGCAGTGATTGGGGGGGGGAAAACTACGAGCAGTACTTC.

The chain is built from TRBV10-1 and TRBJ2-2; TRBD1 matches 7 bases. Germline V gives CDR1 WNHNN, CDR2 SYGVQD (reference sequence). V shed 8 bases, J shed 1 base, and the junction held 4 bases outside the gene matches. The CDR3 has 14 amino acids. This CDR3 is CASSRQGNTGELFF. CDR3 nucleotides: TGCGCCAGCTCTCGACAGGGGAACACCGGGGAGCTGTTTTTT.